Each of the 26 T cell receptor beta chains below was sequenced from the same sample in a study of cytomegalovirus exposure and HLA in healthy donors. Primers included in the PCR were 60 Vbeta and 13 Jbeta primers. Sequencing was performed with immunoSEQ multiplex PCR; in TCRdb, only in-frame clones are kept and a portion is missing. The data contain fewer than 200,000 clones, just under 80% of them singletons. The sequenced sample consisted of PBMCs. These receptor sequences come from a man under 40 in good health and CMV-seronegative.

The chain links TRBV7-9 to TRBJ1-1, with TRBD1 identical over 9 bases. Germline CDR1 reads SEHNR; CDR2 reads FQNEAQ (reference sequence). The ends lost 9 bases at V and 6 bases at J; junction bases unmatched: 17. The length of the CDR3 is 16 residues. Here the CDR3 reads CASGGDRETKRAEAFF. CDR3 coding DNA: TGTGCCAGTGGTGGGGACAGGGAGACAAAGAGGGCTGAAGCTTTCTTT.

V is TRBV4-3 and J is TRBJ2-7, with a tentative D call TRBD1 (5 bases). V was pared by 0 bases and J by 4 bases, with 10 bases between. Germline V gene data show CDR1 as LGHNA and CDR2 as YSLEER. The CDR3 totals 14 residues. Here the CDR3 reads CASSQDQGSYEQYF. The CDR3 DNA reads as TGCGCCAGCAGCCAAGATCAGGGATCGTACGAGCAGTACTTC.

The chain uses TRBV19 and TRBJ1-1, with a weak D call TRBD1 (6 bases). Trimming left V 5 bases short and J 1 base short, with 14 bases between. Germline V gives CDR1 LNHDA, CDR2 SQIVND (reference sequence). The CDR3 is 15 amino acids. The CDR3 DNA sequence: TGTGCCAGTAGTTGGGGGGGCAACTCGAACACTGAAGCTTTCTTT. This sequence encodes CASSWGGNSNTEAFF.

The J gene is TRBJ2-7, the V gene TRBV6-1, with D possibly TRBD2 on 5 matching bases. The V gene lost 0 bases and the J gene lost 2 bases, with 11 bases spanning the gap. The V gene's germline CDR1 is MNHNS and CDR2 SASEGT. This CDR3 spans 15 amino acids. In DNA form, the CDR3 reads TGTGCCAGCAGTGAAGCGCATTTCGGGGCCTACGAGCAGTACTTC. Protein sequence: CASSEAHFGAYEQYF.

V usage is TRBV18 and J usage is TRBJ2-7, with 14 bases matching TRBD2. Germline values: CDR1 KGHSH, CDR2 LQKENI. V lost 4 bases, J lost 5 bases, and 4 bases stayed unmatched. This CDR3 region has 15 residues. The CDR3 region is CASSQPGLAGDEQYF. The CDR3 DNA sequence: TGTGCCAGCTCACAACCGGGACTAGCGGGAGACGAGCAGTACTTC.

CDR3 DNA sequence: TGTGCCAGCAGCGTAAGGGGAGGGACTAGCGGGAGGGCTTTCACAGATACGCAGTATTTT. It encodes CASSVRGGTSGRAFTDTQYF. This chain uses TRBV9 with TRBJ2-3; 16 bases line up with TRBD2. The CDR3 contains 20 residues. Unmatched junction bases numbered 10, after V lost 1 base and J lost 2 bases. Germline CDR1 SGDLS, CDR2 YYNGEE.

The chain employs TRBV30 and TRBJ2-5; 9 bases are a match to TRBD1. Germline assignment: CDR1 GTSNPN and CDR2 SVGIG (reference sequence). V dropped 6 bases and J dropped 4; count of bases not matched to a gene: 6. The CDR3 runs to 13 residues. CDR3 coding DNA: TGTGCCTGTCCGACAGGGGGAGGAGAGACCCAGTACTTC. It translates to CACPTGGGETQYF.

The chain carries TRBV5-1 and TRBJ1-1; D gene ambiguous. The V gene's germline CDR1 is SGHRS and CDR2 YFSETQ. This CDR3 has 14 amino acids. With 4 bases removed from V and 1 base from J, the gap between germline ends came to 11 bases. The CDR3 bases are TGCGCCAGCAGCGGCACTGGGCAGAACACTGAAGCTTTCTTT. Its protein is CASSGTGQNTEAFF.

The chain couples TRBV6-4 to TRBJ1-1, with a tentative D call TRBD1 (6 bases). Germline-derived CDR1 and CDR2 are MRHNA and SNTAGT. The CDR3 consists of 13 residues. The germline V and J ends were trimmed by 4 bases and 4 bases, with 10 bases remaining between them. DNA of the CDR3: TGTGCCAGCAGTGCAGGGGAGGGCACTGAAGCTTTCTTT. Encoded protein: CASSAGEGTEAFF.

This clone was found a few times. CDR3 amino acids: CASRTGVLMNTEAFF. The CDR3 DNA is TGTGCCAGCAGGACAGGGGTACTGATGAACACTGAAGCTTTCTTT. The V and J genes are TRBV7-8 and TRBJ1-1, with 8 bases lining up with TRBD1. There are 15 residues in the CDR3. The junction had 6 bases not matched to a gene; V was cut back by 6 bases and J by 0 bases. Germline V gene sequence: CDR1 SGHVS, CDR2 FQNEAQ.

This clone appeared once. In DNA form, the CDR3 reads TGTGCCAGCAGCCAGGCAGGTAGCGGAGGAAGGGAGCAGTACTTC. This encodes CASSQAGSGGREQYF. The chain couples TRBV14 to TRBJ2-7; D is perhaps TRBD2 (6 bases). Deletions cut 3 bases from V and 7 bases from J, with 19 bases between. In germline, CDR1 is SGHDN, CDR2 FVKESK. This CDR3 is 15 amino acids long. The whole variable domain, remainder taken from reference TRBV14 and TRBJ2-7, is EAGVTQFPSHSVIEKGQTVTLRCDPISGHDNLYWYRRVMGKEIKFLLHFVKESKQDESGMPNNRFLAERTGGTYSTLKVQPAELEDSGVYFCASSQAGSGGREQYFGPGTRLTVT.

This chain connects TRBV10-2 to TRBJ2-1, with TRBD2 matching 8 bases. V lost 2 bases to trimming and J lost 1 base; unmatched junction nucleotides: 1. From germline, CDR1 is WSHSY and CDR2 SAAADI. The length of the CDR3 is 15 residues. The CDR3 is CASSEGGGSYNEQFF. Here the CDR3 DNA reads TGCGCCAGCAGTGAGGGCGGGGGGTCCTACAATGAGCAGTTCTTC.

Here the CDR3 DNA reads TGCGCCAGCAGCCAAGAACAGGTTCAGCAGCCCCAGCATTTT. Protein sequence: CASSQEQVQQPQHF. This rearrangement joins TRBV4-3 to TRBJ1-5; the D gene is possibly TRBD1 (5 bases). Germline CDR1 is LGHNA and CDR2 is YSLEER. The CDR3 has 14 residues. Trimming cost V 0 bases and J 7 bases, with 10 bases left between them.

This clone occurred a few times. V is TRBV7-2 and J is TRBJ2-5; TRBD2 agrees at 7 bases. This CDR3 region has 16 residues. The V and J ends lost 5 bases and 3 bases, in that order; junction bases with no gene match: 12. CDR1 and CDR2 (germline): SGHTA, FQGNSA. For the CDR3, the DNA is TGTGCCAGCAGCCCAGAGGCTTGGCTAGCGGAAGAGACCCAGTACTTC. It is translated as CASSPEAWLAEETQYF.

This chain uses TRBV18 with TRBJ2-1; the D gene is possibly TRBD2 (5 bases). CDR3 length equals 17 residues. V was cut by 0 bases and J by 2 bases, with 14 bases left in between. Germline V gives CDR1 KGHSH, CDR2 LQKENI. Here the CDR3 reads CASSPPLATRPYNEQFF. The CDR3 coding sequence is TGTGCCAGCTCACCACCCCTAGCAACCCGTCCCTACAATGAGCAGTTCTTC.

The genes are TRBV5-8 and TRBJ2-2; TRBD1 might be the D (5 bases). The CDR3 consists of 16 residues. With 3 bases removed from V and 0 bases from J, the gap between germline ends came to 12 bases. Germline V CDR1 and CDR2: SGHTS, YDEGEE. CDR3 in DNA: TGTGCCAGCAGCTCAGGACACTCCCCGAACACCGGGGAGCTGTTTTTT. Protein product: CASSSGHSPNTGELFF.

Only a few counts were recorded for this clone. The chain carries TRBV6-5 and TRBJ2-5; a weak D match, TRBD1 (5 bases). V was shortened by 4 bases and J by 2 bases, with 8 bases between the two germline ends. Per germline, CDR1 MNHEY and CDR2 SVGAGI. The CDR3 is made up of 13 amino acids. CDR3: CASSSRQQETQYF. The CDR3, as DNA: TGTGCCAGCAGTTCACGACAGCAAGAGACCCAGTACTTC.

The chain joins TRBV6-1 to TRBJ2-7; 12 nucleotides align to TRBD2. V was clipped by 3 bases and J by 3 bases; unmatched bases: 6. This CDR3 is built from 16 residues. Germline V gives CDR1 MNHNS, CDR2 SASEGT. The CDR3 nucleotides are TGTGCCAGCAGTGATGGACTAGCGGGGACTTTCTACGAGCAGTACTTC. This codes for CASSDGLAGTFYEQYF.

The CDR3 DNA sequence: TGTGCCATCAGTGAGTCTACGGGTACCAACGAGCAGTACTTC. Translation: CAISESTGTNEQYF. The chain employs TRBV10-3 and TRBJ2-7, with no clear D. Trimming shortened V by 0 bases and J by 5 bases, and 11 bases separated the two germline ends. The CDR3 covers 14 residues. Germline CDR1 ENHRY, CDR2 SYGVKD.

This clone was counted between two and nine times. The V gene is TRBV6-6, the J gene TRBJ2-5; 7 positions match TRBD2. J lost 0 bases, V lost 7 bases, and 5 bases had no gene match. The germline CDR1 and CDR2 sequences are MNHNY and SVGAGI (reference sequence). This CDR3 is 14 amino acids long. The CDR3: CASMDSGHQETQYF. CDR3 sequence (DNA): TGTGCCAGCATGGATAGCGGGCACCAAGAGACCCAGTACTTC.

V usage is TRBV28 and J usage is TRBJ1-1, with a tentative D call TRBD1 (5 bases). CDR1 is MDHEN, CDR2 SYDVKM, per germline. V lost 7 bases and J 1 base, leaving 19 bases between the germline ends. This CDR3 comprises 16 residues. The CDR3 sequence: CASTIGGVQPNTEAFF. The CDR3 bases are TGTGCCAGCACCATTGGGGGGGTTCAGCCGAACACTGAAGCTTTCTTT.

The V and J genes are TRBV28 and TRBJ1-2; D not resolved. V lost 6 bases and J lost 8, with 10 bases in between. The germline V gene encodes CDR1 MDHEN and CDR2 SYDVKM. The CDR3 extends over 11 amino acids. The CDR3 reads CASSPSLGYTF. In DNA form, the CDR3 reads TGTGCCAGCAGCCCCTCTCTAGGCTACACCTTC.

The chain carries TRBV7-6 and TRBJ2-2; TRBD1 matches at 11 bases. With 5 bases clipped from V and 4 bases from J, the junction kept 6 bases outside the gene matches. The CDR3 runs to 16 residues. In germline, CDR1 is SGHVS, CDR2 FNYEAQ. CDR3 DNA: TGTGCCAGCAGCCCTCGGACAGGGGGCACCACCGGGGAGCTGTTTTTT. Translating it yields CASSPRTGGTTGELFF.

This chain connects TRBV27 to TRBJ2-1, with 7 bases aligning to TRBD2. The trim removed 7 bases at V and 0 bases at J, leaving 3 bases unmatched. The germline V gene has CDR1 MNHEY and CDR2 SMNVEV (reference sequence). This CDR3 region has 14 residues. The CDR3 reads CASTAGASYNEQFF. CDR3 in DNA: TGTGCCAGCACGGCGGGAGCCTCCTACAATGAGCAGTTCTTC.

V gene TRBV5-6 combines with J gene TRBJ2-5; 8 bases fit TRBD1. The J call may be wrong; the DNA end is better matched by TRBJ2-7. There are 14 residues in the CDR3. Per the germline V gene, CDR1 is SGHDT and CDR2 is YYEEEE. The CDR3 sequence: CASSDRTGPYEQYF. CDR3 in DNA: TGTGCCAGCAGTGACCGGACAGGGCCCTACGAGCAGTACTTC.

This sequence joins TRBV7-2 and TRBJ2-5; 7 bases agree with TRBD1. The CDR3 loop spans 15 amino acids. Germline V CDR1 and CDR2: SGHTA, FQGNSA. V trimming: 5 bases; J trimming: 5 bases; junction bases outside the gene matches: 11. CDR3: CASSQTGLGFETQYF. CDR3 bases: TGTGCCAGCAGCCAGACAGGGTTAGGGTTCGAGACCCAGTACTTC. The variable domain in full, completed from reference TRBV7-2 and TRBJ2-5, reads GAGVSQSPSNKVTEKGKDVELRCDPISGHTALYWYRQSLGQGLEFLIYFQGNSAPDKSGLPSDRFSAERTGGSVSTLTIQRTQQEDSAVYLCASSQTGLGFETQYFGPGTRLLVL.